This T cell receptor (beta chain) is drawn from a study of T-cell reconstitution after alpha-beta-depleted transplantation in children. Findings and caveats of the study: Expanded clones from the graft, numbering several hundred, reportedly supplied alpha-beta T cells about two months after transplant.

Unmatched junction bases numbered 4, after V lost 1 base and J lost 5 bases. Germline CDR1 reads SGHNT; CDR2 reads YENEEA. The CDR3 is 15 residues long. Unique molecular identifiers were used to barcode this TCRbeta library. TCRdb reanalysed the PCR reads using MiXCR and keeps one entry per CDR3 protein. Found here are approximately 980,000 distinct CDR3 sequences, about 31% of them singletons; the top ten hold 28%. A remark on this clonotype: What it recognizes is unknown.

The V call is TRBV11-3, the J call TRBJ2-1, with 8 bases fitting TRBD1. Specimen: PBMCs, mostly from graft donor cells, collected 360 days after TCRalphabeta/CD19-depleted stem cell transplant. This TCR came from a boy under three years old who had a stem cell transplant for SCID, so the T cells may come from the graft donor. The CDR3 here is CASSLAGQVNNEQFF. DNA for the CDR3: TGTGCCAGCAGCTTAGCGGGACAGGTCAACAATGAGCAGTTCTTC.